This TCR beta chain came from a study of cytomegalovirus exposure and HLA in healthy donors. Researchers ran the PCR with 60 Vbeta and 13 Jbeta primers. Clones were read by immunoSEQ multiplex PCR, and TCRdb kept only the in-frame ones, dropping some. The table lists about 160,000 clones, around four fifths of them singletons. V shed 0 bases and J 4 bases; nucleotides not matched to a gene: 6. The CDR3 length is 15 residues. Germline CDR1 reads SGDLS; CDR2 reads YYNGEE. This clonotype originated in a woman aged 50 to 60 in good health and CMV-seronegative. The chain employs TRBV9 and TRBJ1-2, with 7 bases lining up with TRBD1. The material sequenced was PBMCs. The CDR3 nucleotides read TGTGCCAGCAGCGTAGTCTCGGACAGGCTCTATGGCTACACCTTC. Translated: CASSVVSDRLYGYTF.